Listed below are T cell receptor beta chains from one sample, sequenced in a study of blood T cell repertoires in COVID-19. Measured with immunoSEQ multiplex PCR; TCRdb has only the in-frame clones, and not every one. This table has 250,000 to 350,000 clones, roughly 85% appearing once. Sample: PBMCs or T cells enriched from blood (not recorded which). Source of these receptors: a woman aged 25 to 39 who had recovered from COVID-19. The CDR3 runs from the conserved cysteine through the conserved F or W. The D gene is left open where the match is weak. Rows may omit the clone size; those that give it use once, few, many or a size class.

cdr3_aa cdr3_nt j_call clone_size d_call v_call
CATSSRTGSYNEQFF TGTGCCACCAGCTCCCGGACAGGGTCCTACAATGAGCAGTTCTTC TRBJ2-1 - TRBD1 TRBV15
CASSPADGGNQPQHF TGTGCCAGCAGCCCCGCGGACGGGGGGAATCAGCCCCAGCATTTT TRBJ1-5 - - TRBV5-6
CATSYSGEQFF TGTGCCACCTCCTACTCGGGTGAGCAGTTCTTC TRBJ2-1 few - TRBV10-3
CATSRDQWAYGYTF TGTGCCACCAGCAGAGATCAGTGGGCCTATGGCTACACCTTC TRBJ1-2 - - TRBV15
CASRHLAGPPYEQYF TGTGCCAGCAGACATTTAGCGGGGCCACCCTACGAGCAGTACTTC TRBJ2-7 - TRBD2 TRBV5-6
CASSFRVGHGYTF TGTGCCAGCAGTTTTCGGGTGGGGCACGGCTACACCTTC TRBJ1-2 - - TRBV12-3/TRBV12-4
CASSRTGQANSPLHF TGTGCCAGCAGCCGTACGGGACAGGCAAATTCACCCCTCCACTTT TRBJ1-6 - TRBD1 TRBV14
CASSPTGQIEAFF TGTGCCAGCAGCCCGACAGGACAGATAGAAGCTTTCTTT TRBJ1-1 few - TRBV4-2
CASRCRGSRWPISSTDTQYF TGTGCAAGTCGCTGTCGAGGGAGCCGATGGCCGATCTCTAGCACAGATACGCAGTATTTT TRBJ2-3 few - TRBV12-2
CASRTRTSGQETQYF TGTGCCAGCAGAACACGGACTAGCGGACAAGAGACCCAGTACTTC TRBJ2-5 - TRBD2 TRBV28
CASSVFRGIGEPQHF TGTGCCAGCTCGGTTTTCAGGGGGATCGGAGAGCCCCAGCATTTT TRBJ1-5 - TRBD1 TRBV6-5
CASSDPLSYEQYF TGTGCCAGCAGTGACCCTCTCTCCTACGAGCAGTACTTC TRBJ2-7 once - TRBV25-1
CASSLGTEETQYF TGTGCCAGCAGCTTAGGGACAGAAGAGACCCAGTACTTC TRBJ2-5 - - TRBV7-9
CATSERWRPGANVLTF TGTGCCACCAGTGAACGTTGGAGGCCTGGGGCCAACGTCCTGACTTTC TRBJ2-6 - - TRBV24-1
CASSPRTGGGTEAFF TGTGCCAGCAGTCCTCGGACAGGGGGCGGGACTGAAGCTTTCTTT TRBJ1-1 once TRBD1 TRBV7-9
CAWGRGQGHHTQYF TGTGCCTGGGGGCGGGGGCAGGGGCATCATACGCAGTATTTT TRBJ2-3 - - TRBV30
CASSLVGRQETQYF TGTGCCAGCAGCCTTGTGGGGAGACAAGAGACCCAGTACTTC TRBJ2-5 - - TRBV25-1
CAISVGTSENYEQYF TGTGCCATCAGTGTAGGGACTAGCGAGAACTACGAGCAGTACTTC TRBJ2-7 - TRBD2 TRBV10-3
CASRLQGQGNYGYTF TGTGCCAGCAGATTACAGGGACAGGGGAACTATGGCTACACCTTC TRBJ1-2 once TRBD1 TRBV6-5
CASSKGWGLLDYEQYF TGTGCCAGTAGTAAGGGGTGGGGTCTCCTTGACTACGAGCAGTACTTC TRBJ2-7 - - TRBV19
CASSEYGGTGANVLTF TGTGCCAGCAGTGAATACGGGGGGACTGGGGCCAACGTCCTGACTTTC TRBJ2-6 - TRBD2 TRBV6-1
CASSIGGDRRKLFF TGTGCCAGTAGTATAGGAGGAGACAGACGAAAACTGTTTTTT TRBJ1-4 - - TRBV19
CASRGSGGIEAFF TGTGCCAGCAGGGGATCCGGGGGAATTGAAGCTTTCTTT TRBJ1-1 - - TRBV5-8
CSVEDKRTGLFKNIQYF TGCAGCGTTGAAGATAAAAGAACAGGTTTATTCAAAAACATTCAGTACTTC TRBJ2-4 once - TRBV29-1
CATSRDISWGLNYGYTF TGTGCCACCAGCAGAGATATTTCCTGGGGGCTAAACTATGGCTACACCTTC TRBJ1-2 - - TRBV15
CASNRRGSYGYTF TGTGCCAGTAATAGGAGGGGAAGCTATGGCTACACCTTC TRBJ1-2 - - TRBV19
CASKPPSVAKNIQYF TGCGCCAGCAAGCCCCCTTCGGTAGCCAAAAACATTCAGTACTTC TRBJ2-4 - - TRBV10-1
CASSLASPAGGSYEQYF TGTGCCAGCAGCTTAGCGTCCCCGGCAGGGGGCAGCTACGAGCAGTACTTC TRBJ2-7 - TRBD1 TRBV7-9
CASSPSRVLNTEAFF TGTGCCAGCAGCCCCTCGCGCGTTCTGAACACTGAAGCTTTCTTT TRBJ1-1 - - TRBV7-8
CASSLPGEEKLFF TGTGCCAGCAGTTTACCGGGGGAAGAAAAACTGTTTTTT TRBJ1-4 - - TRBV28
CASSFSSGELFF TGTGCCAGCAGTTTCTCCTCCGGGGAGCTGTTTTTT TRBJ2-2 - - TRBV27
CATSRVDWAGQGNQPQHF TGTGCCACCAGCAGAGTTGATTGGGCGGGACAGGGGAATCAGCCCCAGCATTTT TRBJ1-5 once TRBD1 TRBV15
CASSQPRTGWNTGELFF TGTGCCAGCAGCCAACCCCGGACAGGGTGGAACACCGGGGAGCTGTTTTTT TRBJ2-2 - TRBD1 TRBV3-1/TRBV3-2
CASPPGGPSSYNEQFF TGTGCCAGCCCCCCGGGGGGCCCAAGCTCCTACAATGAGCAGTTCTTC TRBJ2-1 - - TRBV21-1
CASSRTGAEAFF TGCGCCAGCAGCCGGACAGGCGCTGAAGCTTTCTTT TRBJ1-1 - TRBD1 TRBV10-2
CASNGRPGYTF TGTGCCAGCAACGGGAGGCCGGGCTACACCTTC TRBJ1-2 once - TRBV25-1
CASVFASGELFF TGTGCCAGTGTCTTCGCCAGCGGGGAGCTGTTTTTT TRBJ2-2 - - TRBV19
CASSNFYEQYF TGTGCCAGCAGTAACTTCTACGAGCAGTACTTC TRBJ2-7 - - TRBV27
CASSYVGATYEQYF TGCGCCAGCAGCTATGTGGGGGCGACCTACGAGCAGTACTTC TRBJ2-7 - - TRBV5-1
CASSLFRDRGDLNYGYTF TGTGCCAGCAGTTTATTTCGGGACAGGGGCGACCTTAACTATGGCTACACCTTC TRBJ1-2 - TRBD1 TRBV28
CASSRDYTEAFF TGCGCCAGCAGCCGCGATTACACTGAAGCTTTCTTT TRBJ1-1 - - TRBV5-1
CASSLVAGVGEQYF TGTGCCAGCAGCTTAGTAGCGGGGGTTGGCGAGCAGTACTTC TRBJ2-7 - TRBD2 TRBV11-2
CATQKGVFNTGELFF TGTGCCACCCAGAAAGGGGTTTTCAACACCGGGGAGCTGTTTTTT TRBJ2-2 - - TRBV7-2
CASSLGLAGLYNEQFF TGTGCCAGCAGCTTAGGACTAGCGGGACTCTACAATGAGCAGTTCTTC TRBJ2-1 - TRBD2 TRBV11-2
CASSYSTGPLGTEAFF TGCGCCAGCAGCTACTCGACAGGTCCTTTGGGCACTGAAGCTTTCTTT TRBJ1-1 - - TRBV5-1
CASSARDSKTQYF TGTGCCAGCAGTGCCCGGGACTCGAAGACCCAGTACTTC TRBJ2-5 - - TRBV12-3/TRBV12-4
CASSLGTSGYNEQFF TGTGCCAGCAGTCTCGGGACTAGCGGGTACAATGAGCAGTTCTTC TRBJ2-1 - TRBD2 TRBV9
CASSQQGLETQYF TGCGCCAGCAGTCAACAGGGGTTGGAGACCCAGTACTTC TRBJ2-5 - TRBD1 TRBV4-1
CASSKGRGENTEAFF TGTGCCAGCAGTAAAGGGCGGGGCGAGAACACTGAAGCTTTCTTT TRBJ1-1 - - TRBV27
CASSPSGGHYSNQPQHF TGTGCCAGCAGTCCTAGCGGGGGACACTATAGCAATCAGCCCCAGCATTTT TRBJ1-5 few - TRBV6-6
CARSLAPRRVAGAPNTGELFF TGTGCCAGAAGCTTGGCCCCACGTAGGGTAGCGGGAGCCCCGAACACCGGGGAGCTGTTTTTT TRBJ2-2 - TRBD2 TRBV5-3
CASSFPLAGMSTDTQYF TGTGCCAGCAGCTTCCCACTAGCGGGGATGAGCACAGATACGCAGTATTTT TRBJ2-3 - TRBD2 TRBV5-8
CASSQDHNSYEQYF TGCGCCAGCAGCCAAGATCACAACTCCTACGAGCAGTACTTC TRBJ2-7 few - TRBV4-1